This T cell receptor (beta chain) was found in a study of cytomegalovirus exposure and HLA in healthy donors. Overall study findings and caveats: When a later analysis compared HLA-associated TCR beta chains with equally common others, the HLA-associated chains turned out to be more clonally expanded and to have lower generation probabilities. Because they were indistinguishable, some V segments, including TRBV6-2 and TRBV6-3, were excluded.

In the case of this clone: Its antigen is unknown.

This CDR3 has 11 amino acids. After removal of 5 bases from V and 13 bases from J, the junction contained 6 bases not matched to a gene. The V gene's germline CDR1 is KGHSH and CDR2 LQKENI. With 60 Vbeta and 13 Jbeta primers, the PCR was carried out. Profiled with immunoSEQ multiplex PCR; TCRdb holds only in-frame clones, not every one. Counted here are about 170,000 clones, 73% occurring once; the ten biggest clones make up about 4.9%. The chain has TRBV18 and TRBJ1-2, with 8 bases aligning to TRBD1. The sequenced material came from PBMCs. This clonotype originated in a woman aged 18-29 years in good health and CMV-seropositive. CDR3 sequence: CASSAAGGPTF. The CDR3 coding sequence is TGTGCCAGCTCAGCGGCAGGGGGCCCCACCTTC.